In this sample, the clone carrying this T cell receptor beta chain turned up a few times. The antigen remains unidentified. These data come from a study of beta chain features in type 1 diabetes. Notes on the study in general: TCRB repertoires of naive, central memory and Treg cells appeared more similar among patients than among healthy donors. In all four CD4+ subsets, TCRB CDR3 length was significantly, moderately reduced in type 1 diabetes.

Every isolated RNA sample was fully reverse transcribed, so sequencing captured expressed TCRB transcripts. Produced via immunoSEQ multiplex PCR; TCRdb's table is partial and in-frame only. This sample has approximately 150,000 clones, with about 13% found just once. About 100 mL of blood, on average, came from one heparinised draw per donor. Germline CDR1 reads GTSNPN; CDR2 reads SVGIG (reference sequence). The CDR3 sequence is 12 residues long. The V segment lost 3 bases and the J segment 3 bases; nucleotides outside the gene matches: 2. The sequence was collected from a man between 18 and 29 years old with type 1 diabetes. This chain joins TRBV30 and TRBJ2-7; 7 nucleotides line up with TRBD1. Material for sequencing was central memory CD4+ T cells from blood. The CDR3 region is CAWRTGVYEQYF. CDR3 bases: TGTGCCTGGAGAACAGGGGTCTACGAGCAGTACTTC.